This T cell receptor beta chain comes out of a study of T-cell memory formation after mild COVID-19. CDR1 is SQVTM, CDR2 ANQGSEA, per germline. Between the trimmed V and J ends, which lost 4 bases and 4 bases, there was a span of 8 bases. The CDR3 extends over 12 amino acids. 5'RACE primed at constant segments yielded TCR alpha and TCR beta cDNA libraries bearing sample barcodes and UMIs. TCRdb re-derived calls from the 5' RACE reads in MiXCR, one entry per CDR3 protein. The sample carries roughly 380,000 distinct CDR3 sequences, 25% to 30% recorded once. The chain recombines TRBV29-1 with TRBJ2-1, with D uncertain. The TCR was taken from an adult woman who had mild COVID-19 (a few samples of this study predate the infection). Cell type and time point are not known. Input material: PBMCs or a T cell subset sorted from them (not recorded which). CDR3 loop: CSVVGGYNEQFF. CDR3 nucleotides: TGCAGCGTTGTTGGTGGATACAATGAGCAGTTCTTC.